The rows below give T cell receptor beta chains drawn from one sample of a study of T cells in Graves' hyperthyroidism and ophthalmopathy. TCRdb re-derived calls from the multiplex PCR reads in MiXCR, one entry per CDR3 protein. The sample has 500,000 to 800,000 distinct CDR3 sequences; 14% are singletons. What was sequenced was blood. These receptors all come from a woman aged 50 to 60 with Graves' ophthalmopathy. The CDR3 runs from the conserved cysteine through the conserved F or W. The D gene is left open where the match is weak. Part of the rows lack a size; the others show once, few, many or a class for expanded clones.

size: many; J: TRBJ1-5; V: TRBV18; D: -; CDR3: CASSGEGRYQPQHF; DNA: TGTGCCAGCTCAGGGGAGGGACGCTATCAGCCCCAGCATTTT
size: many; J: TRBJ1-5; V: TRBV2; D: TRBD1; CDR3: CASSLTGYQPQHF; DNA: TGTGCCAGCAGTTTGACAGGGTATCAGCCCCAGCATTTT
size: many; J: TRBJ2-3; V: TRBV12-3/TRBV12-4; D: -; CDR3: CASSLRVAEGQYF; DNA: TGTGCCAGCAGTCTCAGGGTGGCAGAGGGGCAGTATTTT
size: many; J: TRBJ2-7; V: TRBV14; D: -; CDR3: CASSPLKTYEQYF; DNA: TGTGCCAGCAGCCCCCTCAAAACCTACGAGCAGTACTTC
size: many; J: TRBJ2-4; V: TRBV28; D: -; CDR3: CASSSPPGGSGKNIQYF; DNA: TGTGCCAGCAGTTCCCCCCCGGGGGGCAGTGGCAAAAACATTCAGTACTTC
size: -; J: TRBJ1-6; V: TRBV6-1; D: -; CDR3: CASSFGQRHSPLHF; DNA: TGTGCCAGCAGTTTTGGACAGAGACATTCACCCCTCCACTTT
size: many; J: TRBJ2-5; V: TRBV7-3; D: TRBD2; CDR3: CASSPVAGGPQETQYF; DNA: TGTGCCAGCAGCCCCGTAGCGGGAGGGCCTCAAGAGACCCAGTACTTC
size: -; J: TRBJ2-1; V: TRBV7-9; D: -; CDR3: CASSLGVAYNEQLF; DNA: TGTGCCAGCAGCTTAGGCGTGGCCTACAATGAGCAGCTCTTC
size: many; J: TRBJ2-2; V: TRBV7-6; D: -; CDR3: CASSLDRVGTGELFF; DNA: TGTGCCAGCAGCTTAGACAGGGTGGGCACCGGGGAGCTGTTTTTT
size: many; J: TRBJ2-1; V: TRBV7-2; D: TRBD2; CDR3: CASSLVSGVAGGYEQFF; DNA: TGTGCCAGCAGCTTAGTGTCTGGGGTAGCGGGAGGATATGAGCAGTTCTTC
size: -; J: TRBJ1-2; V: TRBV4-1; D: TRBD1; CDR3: CASSHPGQGGDYTF; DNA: TGCGCCAGCAGCCATCCCGGACAGGGCGGTGACTACACCTTC
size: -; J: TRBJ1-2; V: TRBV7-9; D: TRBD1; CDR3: CASSGGQGLFYGYTF; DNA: TGTGCCAGCAGCGGTGGACAGGGGTTATTCTATGGCTACACCTTC
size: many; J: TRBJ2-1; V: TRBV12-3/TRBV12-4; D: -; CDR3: CASSSGGGLSYNEQFF; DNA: TGTGCCAGCAGTTCCGGTGGGGGGCTATCCTACAATGAGCAGTTCTTC
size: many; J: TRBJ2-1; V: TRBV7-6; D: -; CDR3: CASSLAGTGDEQFF; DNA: TGTGCCAGCAGCTTAGCGGGTACCGGGGATGAGCAGTTCTTC
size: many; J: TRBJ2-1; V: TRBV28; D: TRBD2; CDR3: CASSPNRGTSADNEQFF; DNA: TGTGCCAGCAGTCCCAACCGAGGGACTAGCGCGGATAATGAGCAGTTCTTC
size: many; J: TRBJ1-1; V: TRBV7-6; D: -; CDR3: CASSLDEGGITEAFF; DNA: TGTGCCAGCAGCTTAGACGAAGGGGGGATTACTGAAGCTTTCTTT
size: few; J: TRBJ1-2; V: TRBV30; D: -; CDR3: CALGKGNYGHTF; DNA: TGTGCCCTAGGGAAGGGGAACTATGGCCACACCTTC
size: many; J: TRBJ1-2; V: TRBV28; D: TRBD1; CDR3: CASSPGQSNYGYTF; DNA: TGTGCCAGCAGTCCGGGACAGTCTAACTATGGCTACACCTTC
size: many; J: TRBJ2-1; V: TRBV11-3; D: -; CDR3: CASSPREAGYNEQFF; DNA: TGTGCCAGCAGCCCTCGGGAAGCGGGTTACAATGAGCAGTTCTTC
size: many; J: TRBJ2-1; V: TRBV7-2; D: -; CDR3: CASSLPQTSEQFF; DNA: TGTGCCAGCAGCTTACCCCAGACTTCGGAGCAGTTCTTC
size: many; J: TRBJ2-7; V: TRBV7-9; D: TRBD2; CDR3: CASSLVGLAGYEQYF; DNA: TGTGCCAGCAGCTTAGTCGGACTAGCGGGCTACGAGCAGTACTTC
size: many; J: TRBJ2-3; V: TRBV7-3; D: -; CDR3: CASSPGRKSTDTQYF; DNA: TGTGCCAGCAGCCCGGGACGGAAAAGCACAGATACGCAGTATTTT
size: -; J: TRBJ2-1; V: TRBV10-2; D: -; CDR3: CASSGKDNFYNEQFF; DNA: TGCGCCAGCAGTGGTAAGGACAACTTCTACAATGAGCAGTTCTTC
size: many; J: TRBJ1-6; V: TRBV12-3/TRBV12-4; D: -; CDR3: CASSLTGYNSPLHF; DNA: TGTGCCAGCAGTTTAACAGGGTATAATTCACCCCTCCACTTT
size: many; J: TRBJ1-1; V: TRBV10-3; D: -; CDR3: CAISEGGGNTEAFF; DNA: TGTGCCATCAGTGAAGGGGGTGGGAACACTGAAGCTTTCTTT
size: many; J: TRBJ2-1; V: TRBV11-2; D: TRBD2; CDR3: CASSSSSGLAEYNEQFF; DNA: TGTGCCAGCAGCTCTTCCTCAGGACTAGCGGAATACAATGAGCAGTTCTTC
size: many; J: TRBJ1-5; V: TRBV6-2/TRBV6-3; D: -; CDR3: CASSYSGGSPGNQPQHF; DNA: TGTGCCAGCAGTTACTCTGGGGGGAGCCCGGGCAATCAGCCCCAGCATTTT
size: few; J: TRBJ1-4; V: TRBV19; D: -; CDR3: CASRGESTNEKLFF; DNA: TGTGCCAGTCGCGGCGAGTCAACTAATGAAAAACTGTTTTTT
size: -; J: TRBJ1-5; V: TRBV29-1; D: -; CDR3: CSVEVGGADQPQHF; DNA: TGCAGCGTTGAAGTCGGTGGGGCCGATCAGCCCCAGCATTTT
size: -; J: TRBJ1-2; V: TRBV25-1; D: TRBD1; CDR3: CASSAPSGQGNGGYTF; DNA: TGTGCCAGCAGTGCCCCCTCGGGACAGGGGAACGGGGGCTACACCTTC
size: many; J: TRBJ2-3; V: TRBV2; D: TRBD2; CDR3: CASSQRLAGPSTDTQYF; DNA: TGTGCCAGCAGCCAAAGACTAGCGGGTCCGAGCACAGATACGCAGTATTTT
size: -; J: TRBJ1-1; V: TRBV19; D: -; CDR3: CASSISSLGTEAFF; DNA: TGTGCCAGTAGTATATCCAGTTTGGGCACTGAAGCTTTCTTT
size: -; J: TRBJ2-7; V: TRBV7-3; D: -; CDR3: CASSLRRGAYYEQYF; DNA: TGTGCCAGCAGCCTGAGACGGGGGGCCTACTACGAGCAGTACTTC
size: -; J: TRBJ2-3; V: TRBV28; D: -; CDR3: CASTSDPGTRDTQYF; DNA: TGTGCCAGCACTTCCGATCCGGGGACGAGGGATACGCAGTATTTT
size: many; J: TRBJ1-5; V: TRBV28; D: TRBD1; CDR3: CASSLLGQRYQPQHF; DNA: TGTGCCAGCAGTTTATTGGGACAGAGGTATCAGCCCCAGCATTTT
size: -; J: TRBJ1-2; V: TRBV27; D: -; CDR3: CASSPLAGVYGYTF; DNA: TGTGCCAGCAGTCCACTTGCGGGCGTCTATGGCTACACCTTC
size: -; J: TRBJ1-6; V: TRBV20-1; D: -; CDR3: CSDRVSGTTYRNSPLHF; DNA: TGCAGTGATAGAGTGTCGGGCACCACATATCGTAATTCACCCCTCCACTTT
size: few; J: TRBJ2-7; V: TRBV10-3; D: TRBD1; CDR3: CAISKDRGRYEQYF; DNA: TGTGCCATCAGCAAGGACAGGGGGCGCTACGAGCAGTACTTC
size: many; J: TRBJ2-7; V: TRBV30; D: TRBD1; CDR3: CALTGGPYEQYF; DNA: TGTGCCTTGACAGGGGGTCCCTACGAGCAGTACTTC
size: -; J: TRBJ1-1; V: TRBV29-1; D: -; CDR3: CSVESVGGGTEAFF; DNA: TGCAGCGTTGAATCGGTGGGAGGGGGCACTGAAGCTTTCTTT
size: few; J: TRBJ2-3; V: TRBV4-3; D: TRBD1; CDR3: CASSLTGGFSTDTQYF; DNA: TGCGCCAGCAGTCTAACAGGGGGCTTTAGCACAGATACGCAGTATTTT
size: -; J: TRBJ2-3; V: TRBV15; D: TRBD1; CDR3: CATSRKTGLADTQYF; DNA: TGTGCCACCAGCAGGAAGACAGGGCTAGCAGATACGCAGTATTTT
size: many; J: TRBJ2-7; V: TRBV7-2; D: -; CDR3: CASSSGSWEQYF; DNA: TGTGCCAGCAGCTCAGGGTCTTGGGAGCAGTACTTC
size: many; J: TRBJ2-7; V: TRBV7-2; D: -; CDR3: CASTSDSYEQYF; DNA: TGTGCCAGCACCAGCGACTCATACGAGCAGTACTTC
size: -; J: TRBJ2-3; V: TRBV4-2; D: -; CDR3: CASREGSPDTDTQYF; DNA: TGTGCCAGCAGAGAAGGTTCGCCAGACACAGATACGCAGTATTTT
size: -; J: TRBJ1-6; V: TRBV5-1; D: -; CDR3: CASSKPSGALVNSPLHF; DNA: TGCGCCAGCAGCAAACCATCAGGGGCATTGGTCAATTCACCCCTCCACTTT
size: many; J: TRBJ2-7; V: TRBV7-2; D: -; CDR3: CASSPPAREQYF; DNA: TGTGCCAGCAGCCCCCCAGCTCGGGAGCAGTACTTC
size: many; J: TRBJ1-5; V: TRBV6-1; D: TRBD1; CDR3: CASSLDRGIGGNQPQHF; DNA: TGTGCCAGCAGTTTGGACAGGGGCATAGGTGGCAATCAGCCCCAGCATTTT
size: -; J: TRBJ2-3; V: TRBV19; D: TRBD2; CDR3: CASRAGAGTDTQYF; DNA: TGTGCCAGCCGAGCGGGAGCCGGCACAGATACGCAGTATTTT
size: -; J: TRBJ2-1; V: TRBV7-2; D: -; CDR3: CASSFDRNRNEQFF; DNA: TGTGCCAGCAGCTTCGACAGGAATCGCAATGAGCAGTTCTTC
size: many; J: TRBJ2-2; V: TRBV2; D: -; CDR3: CASKEGTNTGELFF; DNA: TGTGCCAGCAAGGAGGGGACAAACACCGGGGAGCTGTTTTTT
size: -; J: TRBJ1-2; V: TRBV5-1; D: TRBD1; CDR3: CASSGTVRTNYGYTF; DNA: TGCGCCAGCAGCGGGACAGTGCGTACTAACTATGGCTACACCTTC
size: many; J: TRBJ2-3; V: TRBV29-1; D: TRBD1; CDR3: CSFTRPGTGIDTQYF; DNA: TGCAGCTTCACTCGACCCGGGACAGGGATAGATACGCAGTATTTT
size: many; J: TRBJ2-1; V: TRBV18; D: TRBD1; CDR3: CASSQGTGYEQFF; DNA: TGTGCCAGCTCACAAGGGACAGGGTATGAGCAGTTCTTC
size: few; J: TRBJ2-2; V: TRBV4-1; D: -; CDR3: CASSQGGAYSGELFF; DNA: TGCGCCAGCAGCCAAGGGGGTGCCTACTCCGGGGAGCTGTTTTTT
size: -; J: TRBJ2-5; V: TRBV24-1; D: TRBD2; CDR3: CATSDPTTSGRAEYQETQYF; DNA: TGTGCCACCAGTGACCCAACGACTAGCGGGAGGGCCGAGTACCAAGAGACCCAGTACTTC
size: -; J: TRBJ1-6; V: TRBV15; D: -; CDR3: CATRRGRTYNSPLHF; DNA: TGTGCCACCAGGCGGGGAAGGACCTATAATTCACCCCTCCACTTT